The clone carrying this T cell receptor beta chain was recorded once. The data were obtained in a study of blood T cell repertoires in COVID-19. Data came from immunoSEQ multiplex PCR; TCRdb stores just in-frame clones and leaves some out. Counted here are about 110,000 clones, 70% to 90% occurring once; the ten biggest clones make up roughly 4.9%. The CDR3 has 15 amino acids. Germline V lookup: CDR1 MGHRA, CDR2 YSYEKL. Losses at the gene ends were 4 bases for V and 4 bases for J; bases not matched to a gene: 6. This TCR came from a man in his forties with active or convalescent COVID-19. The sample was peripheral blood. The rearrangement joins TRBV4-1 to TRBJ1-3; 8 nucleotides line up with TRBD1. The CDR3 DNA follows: TGCGCCAGCAGCCGGACAGGGTTTTCGGGAAACACCATATATTTT. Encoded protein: CASSRTGFSGNTIYF.